These 26 T cell receptor beta chains were all obtained from the same sample, sequenced in a study of a mutant IDH1 vaccine in newly diagnosed glioma. Some clones are missing from TCRdb's copy, which holds only in-frame ones; the method was immunoSEQ multiplex PCR. The repertoire holds about 26,000 clones, with more than 60% as singletons. Which antigens these TCRs recognize remains unknown. Sample time point: week 5, during vaccination. All doses held 300 ug of mutant IDH1 20-mer peptide, with topical imiquimod. The specimen was PBMCs, collected from a glioma patient whose treatment included an IDH1 peptide vaccine. The receptors here all came from a man aged 35-49 years with glioma. Some clones in this sample may be carry-over from other donors' samples.

V is TRBV4-2 and J is TRBJ2-7; 9 nucleotides match TRBD1. CDR1 is LGHNA and CDR2 is YNFKEQ in the germline V gene. The V and J ends lost 3 bases and 5 bases, in that order; junction bases with no gene match: 5. CDR3 length: 14 amino acids. The CDR3 bases are TGTGCCAGCAGCCAGGGACAGGGTGGCGACGAGCAGTACTTC. Translating gives CASSQGQGGDEQYF.

Comment on this clone: As the CDR3 is not closed by the conserved phenylalanine or tryptophan, this likely results from a read error. The chain recombines TRBV25-1 with TRBJ2-7; 10 bases map to TRBD1. V was pared by 2 bases and J by 2 bases, with 3 bases of the junction left unmatched. Per the germline V gene, CDR1 is MGHDK and CDR2 is SYGVNS. CDR3 size: 15 residues. CDR3 in DNA: TGTGCCAGCAGTGAAACCGGGACAGGGGCCTACGAGCAGTACCTC. Translated: CASSETGTGAYEQYL.

This sequence joins TRBV30 and TRBJ1-6; D is perhaps TRBD1 (5 bases). CDR1 is GTSNPN, CDR2 SVGIG, per germline (reference sequence). The length of the CDR3 is 15 residues. The ends were cut back, 1 base at V and 7 bases at J, with 14 bases in the middle. The CDR3 spells CAWSGGVVANSPLHF. The DNA for the CDR3 is TGTGCCTGGAGTGGAGGGGTTGTTGCGAATTCACCCCTCCACTTT. Combining the CDR3 with reference TRBV30 and TRBJ1-6 gives the whole variable domain SQTIHQWPATLVQPVGSPLSLECTVEGTSNPNLYWYRQAAGRGLQLLFYSVGIGQISSEVPQNLSASRPQDRQFILSSKKLLLSDSGFYLCAWSGGVVANSPLHFGNGTRLTVT.

The J gene is TRBJ1-1, the V gene TRBV4-1; D remains ambiguous. The CDR3 is 15 residues long. V was pared by 4 bases and J by 0 bases, with 12 bases between. CDR1 and CDR2 (germline): MGHRA, YSYEKL. The CDR3 loop reads CASSPPAWLNTEAFF. The DNA for the CDR3 is TGCGCCAGCAGCCCCCCGGCATGGTTGAACACTGAAGCTTTCTTT.

This chain joins TRBV30 and TRBJ2-2; 7 bases are a match to TRBD1. This CDR3 comprises 13 residues. With 8 bases clipped from V and 3 bases from J, the junction kept 6 bases outside the gene matches. Germline CDR1 and CDR2: GTSNPN and SVGIG (reference sequence). The CDR3, as DNA: TGTGCCCAAAGGGGGCAGGACACCGGGGAGCTGTTTTTT. This codes for CAQRGQDTGELFF.

The chain joins TRBV6-1 to TRBJ1-6; 9 bases are shared with TRBD1. Germline loops: CDR1 MNHNS, CDR2 SASEGT. V lost 5 bases, J lost 7 bases, and 6 bases stayed unmatched. The CDR3 has 15 residues. The CDR3: CASSRRQGGNSPLHF. The CDR3 region has the DNA TGTGCCAGCAGTCGCCGACAGGGGGGAAATTCACCCCTCCACTTT.

The chain carries TRBV6-5 and TRBJ2-7; tentative D call: TRBD1 (7 bases). Germline assignment: CDR1 MNHEY and CDR2 SVGAGI. The CDR3 is 14 residues long. V was clipped by 5 bases and J by 3 bases, with 14 bases between them. DNA for the CDR3: TGTGCCAGCAGTCCCGCGGGACAGCTCTACGAGCAGTACTTC. Translated: CASSPAGQLYEQYF.

The sample holds a few counts of this clone. The chain carries TRBV18 and TRBJ2-3; no clear D. Germline loops: CDR1 KGHSH, CDR2 LQKENI. V was clipped by 6 bases and J by 6 bases, with 19 bases between them. The CDR3 spans 15 residues. This CDR3 is CASSKTADPLDTQYF. In DNA form, the CDR3 reads TGTGCCAGCTCCAAGACGGCAGACCCACTTGATACGCAGTATTTT.

J is TRBJ2-3 and V is TRBV5-1, with D tentatively TRBD2 (6 bases). With 4 bases removed from V and 0 bases from J, the gap between germline ends came to 6 bases. The CDR3 covers 13 residues. Germline CDR1 reads SGHRS; CDR2 reads YFSETQ. Here the CDR3 reads CASSGTSTDTQYF. The CDR3 DNA follows: TGCGCCAGCAGCGGGACTAGCACAGATACGCAGTATTTT. The whole variable domain, remainder taken from reference TRBV5-1 and TRBJ2-3, is KAGVTQTPRYLIKTRGQQVTLSCSPISGHRSVSWYQQTPGQGLQFLFEYFSETQRNKGNFPGRFSGRQFSNSRSEMNVSTLELGDSALYLCASSGTSTDTQYFGPGTRLTVL.

This clone has just a few counts. The gene calls are TRBV5-1 and TRBJ1-1, with D possibly TRBD1 on 5 matching bases. The CDR3 is made up of 15 amino acids. The V and J ends lost 0 bases and 3 bases respectively, with 12 bases between them. CDR1 SGHRS and CDR2 YFSETQ come from the germline V gene. Written as DNA, the CDR3 is TGCGCCAGCAGCTTGGTGTTGGGGGGGGACACTGAAGCTTTCTTT. This sequence encodes CASSLVLGGDTEAFF.

This rearrangement joins TRBV7-6 to TRBJ1-1; no firm D call. Germline V CDR1 and CDR2: SGHVS, FNYEAQ. V lost 2 bases and J lost 6, with 16 bases in between. The CDR3 spans 15 residues. The CDR3 DNA reads as TGTGCCAGCAGCTTAAGTTTGATCCGGTCAGCTGAAGCTTTCTTT. Encoded protein: CASSLSLIRSAEAFF.

The rearrangement uses TRBV29-1 and TRBJ2-7; a possible D gene is TRBD1 (6 bases). V was shortened by 7 bases and J by 4 bases, with 17 bases between the two germline ends. Germline CDR1 reads SQVTM; CDR2 reads ANQGSEA. The CDR3 is 13 amino acids. CDR3 region: CSARTRDTYEQYF. CDR3 coding DNA: TGCAGCGCCAGGACCCGGGACACTTACGAGCAGTACTTC.

The chain's CDR3 is CASSLGSAGIETQYF. The CDR3 region has the DNA TGCGCCAGCAGCTTGGGTTCAGCAGGGATAGAGACCCAGTACTTC. V and J are TRBV5-1 and TRBJ2-5; a possible D gene is TRBD1 (5 bases). Germline CDR1 and CDR2: SGHRS and YFSETQ. The V end lost 0 bases, the J end lost 4 bases, and 13 bases lay between the germline ends. The CDR3 runs 15 residues.

The gene calls are TRBV7-2 and TRBJ2-2, with D unresolved. CDR1 SGHTA and CDR2 FQGNSA come from the germline V gene. This CDR3 has 12 residues. The ends were cut back, 4 bases at V and 3 bases at J, with 3 bases in the middle. This CDR3 is CASSYDTGELFF. The DNA for the CDR3 is TGTGCCAGCAGCTACGACACCGGGGAGCTGTTTTTT.

This rearrangement joins TRBV14 to TRBJ2-3, with D maybe TRBD2 (6 bases). The CDR3 has 17 residues. From germline, CDR1 is SGHDN and CDR2 FVKESK. The V gene lost 0 bases and the J gene lost 4 bases, with 17 bases spanning the gap. CDR3 region: CASSQDPPDWRADTQYF. The CDR3 nucleotides are TGTGCCAGCAGCCAAGACCCGCCAGACTGGAGGGCAGATACGCAGTATTTT.

V gene TRBV14 combines with J gene TRBJ1-1; tentative D call: TRBD1 (5 bases). CDR1 is SGHDN, CDR2 FVKESK, per germline. V lost 4 bases and J 7 bases, leaving 13 bases between the germline ends. This CDR3 contains 13 residues. In DNA, the CDR3 is TGTGCCAGCAGCCCCATCGGGGGAGGTGAAGCTTTCTTT. Its protein product is CASSPIGGGEAFF.

The rearrangement uses TRBV18 and TRBJ2-7; D possibly corresponds to TRBD1 (5 bases). Germline CDR1 reads KGHSH; CDR2 reads LQKENI. V shed 0 bases and J shed 2 bases, with 8 bases lying between them. This CDR3 contains 14 residues. This CDR3 reads CASSPPDSAYEQYF. The CDR3 region has the DNA TGTGCCAGCTCACCACCTGACAGTGCCTACGAGCAGTACTTC.

The chain uses TRBV6-1 and TRBJ2-5; D gene unclear. Germline V gene lookup returns CDR1 MNHNS and CDR2 SASEGT. Trimming stripped 11 bases from V and 5 bases from J, with 15 bases between. This CDR3 contains 12 residues. Here the CDR3 reads CAGLTERETQYF. CDR3 sequence (DNA): TGTGCCGGCTTAACGGAGAGGGAGACCCAGTACTTC.

The gene calls are TRBV7-6 and TRBJ2-2; D is ambiguous. The CDR3 is made up of 15 amino acids. The V and J ends lost 0 bases and 6 bases respectively, with 11 bases between them. CDR1 is SGHVS, CDR2 FNYEAQ, per germline. CDR3 bases: TGTGCCAGCAGCTTAGCCAACCCCCGGGCCGGGGAGCTGTTTTTT. It translates to CASSLANPRAGELFF.

This chain links TRBV4-1 with TRBJ2-7, with D unresolved. V lost 1 base, J lost 0 bases, and 7 bases lay in between. Germline assignment: CDR1 MGHRA and CDR2 YSYEKL. There are 14 residues in the CDR3. The CDR3: CASSQVAGSYEQYF. Here the CDR3 DNA reads TGCGCCAGCAGCCAAGTGGCCGGCTCCTACGAGCAGTACTTC.

The J gene is TRBJ1-4, the V gene TRBV5-1; 7 bases align to TRBD1. V lost 2 bases and J lost 4; bases outside the gene matches: 8. Germline-derived CDR1 and CDR2 are SGHRS and YFSETQ. The CDR3 is 16 residues long. The CDR3 here is CASSFVSGTDNEKLFF. The CDR3 DNA sequence: TGCGCCAGCAGCTTCGTTTCCGGGACAGATAATGAAAAACTGTTTTTT.

The chain carries TRBV5-1 and TRBJ2-1; possibly TRBD2 for D (5 bases). Trimming took 0 bases from V and 6 from J, leaving 13 bases between them. Germline CDR1 reads SGHRS; CDR2 reads YFSETQ. The CDR3 contains 15 residues. The DNA of the CDR3 is TGCGCCAGCAGCTTGGTGGCTAGCAGCGGCAATGAGCAGTTCTTC. Protein product: CASSLVASSGNEQFF. Based on the CDR3 plus reference TRBV5-1 and TRBJ2-1, the full variable domain is KAGVTQTPRYLIKTRGQQVTLSCSPISGHRSVSWYQQTPGQGLQFLFEYFSETQRNKGNFPGRFSGRQFSNSRSEMNVSTLELGDSALYLCASSLVASSGNEQFFGPGTRLTVL.

This rearrangement joins TRBV29-1 to TRBJ2-7; D is undetermined. Germline V gene sequence: CDR1 SQVTM, CDR2 ANQGSEA. Between the trimmed V and J ends, which lost 6 bases and 0 bases, there was a span of 18 bases. The length of the CDR3 is 15 residues. CDR3 protein: CSVAPPDASSYEQYF. The CDR3 region has the DNA TGCAGCGTCGCCCCGCCGGACGCCAGCTCCTACGAGCAGTACTTC.

This clone was seen a few times. The chain combines TRBV18 with TRBJ1-1, with D uncertain. The germline V gene encodes CDR1 KGHSH and CDR2 LQKENI. The CDR3 length is 14 residues. The V and J ends lost 1 base and 1 base respectively, with 7 bases between them. The CDR3 protein is CASSPRWGNTEAFF. CDR3 coding DNA: TGTGCCAGCTCACCACGGTGGGGGAACACTGAAGCTTTCTTT.

This chain links TRBV7-9 with TRBJ1-1; weak D call: TRBD1 (5 bases). V lost 5 bases, J lost 10 bases, and 20 bases lay in between. The CDR3 is made up of 14 amino acids. CDR1 is SEHNR and CDR2 is FQNEAQ in the germline V gene (reference sequence). CDR3 nucleotides: TGTGCCAGCAGCCCTGGAGGGACCCTAGGAGGAGCTTTCTTT. This encodes CASSPGGTLGGAFF.

The gene calls are TRBV6-6 and TRBJ2-1, with 10 bases matching TRBD2. The CDR3 extends over 15 amino acids. Germline lookup yields CDR1 MNHNY and CDR2 SVGAGI (reference sequence). The J segment lost 6 bases and the V segment lost 5 bases, leaving 7 bases of the junction unmatched. Written as DNA, the CDR3 is TGTGCCAGCAGTGACGGGGCTAGCGGGGGCAATGAGCAGTTCTTC. Residues: CASSDGASGGNEQFF.